A selection of T cell receptor beta chains follows, all from one sample in a study of blood T cell repertoires in COVID-19. The protocol was immunoSEQ multiplex PCR, while the TCRdb copy is restricted to in-frame clones and leaves out a portion. The top ten clones hold over 3.5% of a sample with some 64,000 clones, 88% of them seen once. What was sequenced was peripheral blood. These receptors were obtained from a man in his fifties or sixties with active COVID-19. The CDR3 runs from the conserved cysteine through the conserved F or W. Each record gives: clone size, V gene, J gene, CDR3 protein. Not all rows give a size; the values are once, few, many and, for expanded clones, a class.

.	TRBV5-4	TRBJ2-3	CASSLGSPLAPTVDTQYF
.	TRBV6-5	TRBJ2-2	CASSQGQPNTGELFF
.	TRBV5-1	TRBJ2-2	CASSSPGGVNTGELFF
.	TRBV12-3/TRBV12-4	TRBJ1-1	CASSFNAAEAFF
.	TRBV4-1	TRBJ1-2	CASSLITRQGWTYGYTF
.	TRBV11-2	TRBJ1-1	CASSLMGGTEAFF
.	TRBV7-2	TRBJ2-1	CASSLAGSSYNEQFF
once	TRBV4-2	TRBJ1-2	CASSQRGGDGYTF
.	TRBV6-6	TRBJ1-1	CASSYRGSGTEAFF
.	TRBV6-5	TRBJ1-5	CASSYSGGSNQPQHF
once	TRBV5-1	TRBJ1-2	CASSLTAANYGYTF
.	TRBV7-2	TRBJ2-1	CASSQTSGGYNEQFF
.	TRBV5-1	TRBJ1-5	CASSPLPGQPQHF
.	TRBV30	TRBJ1-3	CAWSTGGGAGNTIYF
.	TRBV19	TRBJ2-6	CASSAAGSGANVLTF
.	TRBV7-2	TRBJ1-5	CASSPTRGMGTINQPQHF
.	TRBV19	TRBJ2-7	CASSKNREGGYEQYF
.	TRBV5-1	TRBJ1-4	CASSLSTTNEKLFF
.	TRBV9	TRBJ2-1	CASSVAIGGYNEQFF
.	TRBV6-5	TRBJ1-6	CASSDRRNSPLHF
.	TRBV7-2	TRBJ2-7	CASSFSTGTGKEQYF
.	TRBV21-1	TRBJ1-3	CASSKKTMRRAGNTIYF